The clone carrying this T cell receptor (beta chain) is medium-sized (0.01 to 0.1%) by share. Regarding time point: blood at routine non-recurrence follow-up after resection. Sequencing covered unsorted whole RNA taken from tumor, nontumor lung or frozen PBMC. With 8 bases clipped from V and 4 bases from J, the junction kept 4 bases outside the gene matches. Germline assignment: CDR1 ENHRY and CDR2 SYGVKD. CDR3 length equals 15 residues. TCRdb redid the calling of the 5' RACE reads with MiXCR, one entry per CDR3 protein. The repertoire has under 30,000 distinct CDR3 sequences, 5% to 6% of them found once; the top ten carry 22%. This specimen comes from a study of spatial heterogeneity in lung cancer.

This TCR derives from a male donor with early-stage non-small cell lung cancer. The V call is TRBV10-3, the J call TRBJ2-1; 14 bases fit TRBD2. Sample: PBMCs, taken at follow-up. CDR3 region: CAISGTSGGYNEQFF. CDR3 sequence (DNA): TGTGCCATCTCCGGGACTAGCGGGGGATACAATGAGCAGTTCTTC.